This T cell receptor (beta chain) was profiled in a study of T cell changes during pregnancy in multiple sclerosis. Clones were sequenced by immunoSEQ multiplex PCR, and TCRdb holds only the in-frame ones, with some missing. Among tens of thousands of clones listed, approximately 94% were seen once. V was pared by 8 bases and J by 3 bases, with 14 bases between. The length of the CDR3 is 13 residues. Germline V gene sequence: CDR1 MNHNS, CDR2 SASEGT. The sequences come from CD8+ T cells from peripheral blood mononuclear cells, collected in the first trimester of pregnancy. This clonotype originated in a female donor with multiple sclerosis, enrolled in a pregnancy study. J is TRBJ2-7 and V is TRBV6-1; D call uncertain. CDR3 in amino acids: CASGGFTLYEQYF. In DNA, the CDR3 is TGTGCCAGCGGCGGTTTTACACTCTACGAGCAGTACTTC.